These T cell receptor beta chains were read from a single sample in a study of T cell repertoires in cytomegalovirus infection. In TCRdb, the reads were re-called with MiXCR into one record per CDR3 protein. The sample holds some 240,000 distinct CDR3 sequences, 15% to 20% seen once. The sequenced material came from CD8+ T cells from PBMCs. The receptors originated from a human donor in good health (CMV status not recorded). Some clones in this sample may be carry-over from other donors' samples. The conserved cysteine and the conserved F or W are not part of the CDR3 here. The D gene is left open where the match is weak.

>TRBV11-2|-|TRBJ2-7
ASSPGRGGEQY
>TRBV10-3|-|TRBJ1-2
AISDADRKGYT
>TRBV6-2/TRBV6-3|-|TRBJ1-1
ASRPLYSNTEAF
>TRBV29-1|-|TRBJ2-7
SVLRQVTGTYEQY
>TRBV11-1|-|TRBJ1-1
ASSLNAAGQMNTEAF
>TRBV28|-|TRBJ2-3
ASSFASTASSDTQY
>TRBV4-1|TRBD2|TRBJ2-1
ASSDPGASGVNEQF
>TRBV5-1|TRBD1|TRBJ2-7
ASSMGQGAAYEQY
>TRBV6-5|TRBD1|TRBJ2-5
ASKVGQGIETQY
>TRBV19|TRBD1|TRBJ2-3
ASSLGTGPDTQY
>TRBV2|-|TRBJ2-6
ASSGRPSTSVLT
>TRBV29-1|-|TRBJ1-2
SVEDRADHYGYT
>TRBV20-1|-|TRBJ1-1
SVGVTAEAF
>TRBV15|TRBD1|TRBJ1-5
ATSRDIGGQEMISNQPQH
>TRBV11-2|-|TRBJ2-7
ASRFGGFSYEQY
>TRBV28|-|TRBJ2-7
ASSLTDGQSSYEQY
>TRBV7-2|TRBD1|TRBJ2-7
ASSLAGFEGQLHLIYEQY